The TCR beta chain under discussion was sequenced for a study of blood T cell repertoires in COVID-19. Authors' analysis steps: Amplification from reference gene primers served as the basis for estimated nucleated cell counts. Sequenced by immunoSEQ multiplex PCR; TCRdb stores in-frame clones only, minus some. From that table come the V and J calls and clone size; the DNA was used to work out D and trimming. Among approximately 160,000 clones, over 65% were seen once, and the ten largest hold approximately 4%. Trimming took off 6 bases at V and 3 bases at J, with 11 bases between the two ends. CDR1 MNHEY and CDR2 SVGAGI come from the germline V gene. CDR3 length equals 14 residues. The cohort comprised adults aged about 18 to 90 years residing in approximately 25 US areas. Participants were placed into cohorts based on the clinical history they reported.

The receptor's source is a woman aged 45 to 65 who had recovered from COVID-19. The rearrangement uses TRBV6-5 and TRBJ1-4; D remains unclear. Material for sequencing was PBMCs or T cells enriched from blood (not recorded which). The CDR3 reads CASSGVGANEKLFF. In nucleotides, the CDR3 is TGTGCCAGCAGCGGCGTCGGGGCTAATGAAAAACTGTTTTTT.